These 19 T cell receptor beta chains came from one sample sequenced in a study of naive and memory T cell subsets (dated by TCRdb to the late 2010s). Libraries were constructed by UMI-ligation and nested PCR. TCRdb records Illumina MiSeq as the sequencer. The beta constant-region primer was an equimolar mix of two oligonucleotides covering both TRBC1 and TRBC2. The raw public data were reprocessed by TCRdb itself: fastp quality trimming at Q25, MiXCR clonotype calling, in-frame beta chains only. One record per CDR3 amino acid sequence lists the most common genes and DNA. This sample holds around 160,000 distinct CDR3 sequences; more than 15% were observed only once. The ten largest clones add up to more than 0.13% of the sample. The sequencing sample was made of naive CD4+ T cells from blood. Sample cell subset or site, as interpreted from the label and publication: naive T cells, CD45RA high CD27+. The receptor set was obtained from a human donor in good health.

This clonotype was counted only a few times. The rearrangement joins TRBV20-1 to TRBJ1-5, with TRBD1 as a possible D gene (6 bases). Germline assignment: CDR1 DFQATT and CDR2 SNEGSKA (reference sequence). The CDR3 is made up of 14 amino acids. Trimming removed 5 bases from V and 4 bases from J, with 15 bases in between. The CDR3 sequence: CSALRGSGNQPQHF. The CDR3 DNA reads TGCAGTGCTCTCAGGGGAAGTGGGAATCAGCCCCAGCATTTT.

Only a few counts were recorded for this clonotype. The chain links TRBV9 to TRBJ2-1; the D gene is possibly TRBD1 (5 bases). V was trimmed by 4 bases and J by 4 bases, leaving 9 bases between them. Germline V gene data show CDR1 as SGDLS and CDR2 as YYNGEE. This CDR3 region has 13 residues. The CDR3 reads CASSKRQYNEQFF. In nucleotides, the CDR3 is TGTGCCAGCAGCAAAAGACAGTACAATGAGCAGTTCTTC.

The chain employs TRBV20-1 and TRBJ2-1, with TRBD2 identical over 12 bases. CDR1 DFQATT and CDR2 SNEGSKA come from the germline V gene (reference sequence). The length of the CDR3 is 17 residues. DNA of the CDR3: TGCAGGGCGCCTTTAAGGACTAGCGGGGAACTGGACAATGAGCAGTTCTTC. This translates into CRAPLRTSGELDNEQFF.

This clonotype was picked up a small number of times. This chain joins TRBV5-1 and TRBJ2-1, with D maybe TRBD2 (5 bases). The CDR3 runs to 13 residues. The germline V and J ends were trimmed by 3 bases and 5 bases, with 9 bases remaining between them. Germline V gives CDR1 SGHRS, CDR2 YFSETQ. CDR3 protein: CASSSNGDNEQFF. The CDR3 nucleotides read TGCGCCAGCAGCTCAAACGGGGACAATGAGCAGTTCTTC.

The chain recombines TRBV5-1 with TRBJ2-7; tentative D call: TRBD1 (6 bases). The germline V gene encodes CDR1 SGHRS and CDR2 YFSETQ. V was shortened by 3 bases and J by 5 bases, with 15 bases between the two germline ends. The CDR3 covers 14 residues. The CDR3 sequence: CASSSTTGIHEQYF. The CDR3 DNA reads TGCGCCAGCAGCTCCACTACAGGGATCCACGAGCAGTACTTC.

The J gene is TRBJ1-5, the V gene TRBV2, with 7 bases identical to TRBD1. There are 14 residues in the CDR3. V trimming: 7 bases; J trimming: 6 bases; junction bases outside the gene matches: 9. From germline, CDR1 is SNHLY and CDR2 FYNNEI. The CDR3 reads CASTPRQGSQPQHF. The CDR3, as DNA: TGTGCCAGCACTCCCCGACAGGGTTCTCAGCCCCAGCATTTT.

The chain recombines TRBV5-1 with TRBJ2-1, with 9 bases lining up with TRBD2. The V and J ends lost 2 bases and 6 bases, in that order; junction bases with no gene match: 6. Germline lookup yields CDR1 SGHRS and CDR2 YFSETQ. The CDR3 is 15 amino acids. In nucleotides, the CDR3 is TGCGCCAGCAGCTTTAGCGGGAGCCCGACCAATGAGCAGTTCTTC. This encodes CASSFSGSPTNEQFF.

This chain joins TRBV7-2 and TRBJ1-1; D is possibly TRBD1 (5 bases). The germline gives CDR1 SGHTA, CDR2 FQGNSA. V was cut by 2 bases and J by 5 bases, with 12 bases left in between. This CDR3 spans 14 amino acids. The CDR3 here is CASSLPGAKTEAFF. The CDR3 DNA reads TGTGCCAGCAGCTTACCCGGGGCGAAGACTGAAGCTTTCTTT.

This clonotype was counted ten times or more. This sequence joins TRBV16 and TRBJ2-3, with a tentative D call TRBD2 (5 bases). The CDR3 is made up of 16 amino acids. Germline-derived CDR1 and CDR2 are KGHSY and FQNENV. Trimming removed 0 bases at V and 2 bases at J, with 12 bases between. The CDR3 sequence is CASSQSDSADTDTQYF. The CDR3 region has the DNA TGTGCCAGCAGCCAATCAGATTCAGCGGACACAGATACGCAGTATTTT.

The chain carries TRBV6-2 or TRBV6-3 and TRBJ2-7; the D is unclear. V lost 6 bases and J 0 bases, leaving 18 bases between the germline ends. The CDR3 covers 16 residues. From germline, CDR1 is MNHEY and CDR2 SVGEGT. CDR3 amino acids: CASRLPLLGSSYEQYF. CDR3 bases: TGTGCCAGCAGATTACCCCTCCTGGGAAGCTCCTACGAGCAGTACTTC.

J is TRBJ2-3 and V is TRBV5-1, with D tentatively TRBD2 (5 bases). The CDR3 spans 14 residues. Trimming shortened V by 0 bases and J by 4 bases, and 9 bases separated the two germline ends. The germline CDR1 and CDR2 sequences are SGHRS and YFSETQ. Here the CDR3 reads CASSLGLAADTQYF. CDR3 nucleotide sequence: TGCGCCAGCAGCTTGGGGCTAGCTGCAGATACGCAGTATTTT.

The chain is built from TRBV6-5 and TRBJ2-7, with 7 bases identical to TRBD1. CDR3 size: 14 residues. Losses at the gene ends were 0 bases for V and 4 bases for J; bases not matched to a gene: 3. Germline values: CDR1 MNHEY, CDR2 SVGAGI. CDR3 in DNA: TGTGCCAGCAGTTACTCGGGACAGACATACGAGCAGTACTTC. Protein product: CASSYSGQTYEQYF.

V gene TRBV6-1 combines with J gene TRBJ2-3, with TRBD2 matching over 7 bases. J lost 2 bases, V lost 6 bases, and 5 bases had no gene match. Germline lookup yields CDR1 MNHNS and CDR2 SASEGT. The CDR3 sequence is 14 residues long. CDR3 sequence reads: CASSVAGNTDTQYF. In DNA form, the CDR3 reads TGTGCCAGCAGCGTAGCGGGCAACACAGATACGCAGTATTTT.

The sample holds a few counts of this clonotype. The chain uses TRBV2 and TRBJ2-1; 7 bases are a match to TRBD2. The J segment lost 2 bases and the V segment lost 7 bases, leaving 8 bases of the junction unmatched. From germline, CDR1 is SNHLY and CDR2 FYNNEI. The CDR3 sequence is 15 residues long. The CDR3, as DNA: TGTGCCAGCAAGGAGGGACTATCCACCTACAATGAGCAGTTCTTC. Translation: CASKEGLSTYNEQFF.

The chain has TRBV3-1 and TRBJ2-6; 8 bases fit TRBD1. V gave up 1 base and J gave up 2 bases; unmatched junction bases: 1. Germline loops: CDR1 LGHDT, CDR2 YNNKEL (reference sequence). This CDR3 has 16 residues. The CDR3 DNA is TGTGCCAGCAGCCAAGGACAGGGGACTGGGGCCAACGTCCTGACTTTC. This gives the protein CASSQGQGTGANVLTF.

This clonotype was observed a handful of times. The J gene is TRBJ2-7, the V gene TRBV20-1; tentatively, D is TRBD2 (6 bases). In germline, CDR1 is DFQATT, CDR2 SNEGSKA (reference sequence). The CDR3 is 12 amino acids. CDR3 sequence (DNA): TGCGGAGGGGCCCCTGACTCCTACGAGCAGTACTTC. It codes for CGGAPDSYEQYF.

The V gene is TRBV7-9, the J gene TRBJ1-5; no clear D. The CDR3 consists of 13 residues. Germline values: CDR1 SEHNR, CDR2 FQNEAQ (reference sequence). Deletions cut 3 bases from V and 7 bases from J, with 10 bases between. CDR3 residues: CASSFDGSQPQHF. Here the CDR3 DNA reads TGTGCCAGCAGCTTTGATGGGAGCCAGCCCCAGCATTTT.

J is TRBJ1-5 and V is TRBV2; D gene uncertain. The CDR3 covers 13 residues. V dropped 3 bases and J dropped 0 bases, with 3 bases sitting between them. In germline, CDR1 is SNHLY, CDR2 FYNNEI. The CDR3 DNA reads as TGTGCCAGCAGTGAGTATAGCAATCAGCCCCAGCATTTT. This gives the protein CASSEYSNQPQHF.

This clonotype was seen more than once but under ten times. The V call is TRBV3-1, the J call TRBJ2-5, with 12 bases fitting TRBD2. This CDR3 has 19 residues. V lost 4 bases to trimming and J lost 1 base; unmatched junction nucleotides: 13. Germline V gene sequence: CDR1 LGHDT, CDR2 YNNKEL (reference sequence). The CDR3 bases are TGTGCCAGCAGCCCTCAGGGTCGGACTAGCGGGGTTTTCCAAGAGACCCAGTACTTC. Translating it yields CASSPQGRTSGVFQETQYF.